These 25 T cell receptor beta chains share one sample of origin, sequenced in a study of OX40 agonist ivuxolimab in advanced cancers. TCRdb keeps only in-frame clones here, not all; method: immunoSEQ multiplex PCR. This table has more than 50,000 clones, about 83% appearing once. Here the sequenced sample was CD4+ or CD8+ T cells sorted from blood, taken in a trial of the OX40 agonist ivuxolimab. The receptors were gathered from an adult with an advanced solid tumor such as melanoma, head and neck, liver or kidney cancer.

The genes are TRBV4-3 and TRBJ1-5; D gene uncertain. The CDR3 totals 15 residues. CDR1 is LGHNA, CDR2 YSLEER, per germline. The V end lost 0 bases, the J end lost 6 bases, and 12 bases lay between the germline ends. The CDR3 region has the DNA TGCGCCAGCAGCCAAGATGCACAGAGCGGTCAGCCCCAGCATTTT. Its translation is CASSQDAQSGQPQHF.

The chain couples TRBV7-2 to TRBJ2-5; D remains ambiguous. CDR1 is SGHTA and CDR2 is FQGNSA in the germline V gene. V was cut by 0 bases and J by 2 bases, with 4 bases left in between. The CDR3 has 13 residues. This CDR3 is CASSLADQETQYF. The CDR3 region has the DNA TGTGCCAGCAGCTTAGCGGATCAAGAGACCCAGTACTTC.

CDR3 sequence: CASRRRGGPETQYF. The CDR3 DNA reads TGTGCCAGCAGACGCCGGGGGGGCCCGGAGACCCAGTACTTC. V is TRBV7-9 and J is TRBJ2-5; the match to TRBD2 covers 8 bases. Germline loops: CDR1 SEHNR, CDR2 FQNEAQ (reference sequence). This CDR3 is 14 amino acids long. The V segment lost 6 bases and the J segment 5 bases; nucleotides outside the gene matches: 8.

Points on this clone: At the DNA level, this CDR3 is encoded by other sequences in the same sample as well. V gene TRBV4-3 combines with J gene TRBJ1-2, with 7 positions matching TRBD1. The CDR3 consists of 13 residues. CDR1 is LGHNA and CDR2 is YSLEER in the germline V gene. V trimming: 0 bases; J trimming: 5 bases; junction bases outside the gene matches: 0. The CDR3 DNA sequence: TGCGCCAGCAGCCAAGACAGGGGGTATGGCTACACCTTC. This sequence encodes CASSQDRGYGYTF.

The chain recombines TRBV6-5 with TRBJ1-1; D unclear. The germline gives CDR1 MNHEY, CDR2 SVGAGI. The V end lost 6 bases, the J end lost 5 bases, and 16 bases lay between the germline ends. This CDR3 spans 14 amino acids. CDR3 amino acids: CASSYAFLGTEAFF. In DNA, the CDR3 is TGTGCCAGCAGCTACGCTTTCCTCGGGACTGAAGCTTTCTTT.

This clone was recorded only once. The chain employs TRBV7-9 and TRBJ2-7; possibly TRBD2 for D (6 bases). Trimming shortened V by 0 bases and J by 6 bases, and 18 bases separated the two germline ends. Germline CDR1 SEHNR, CDR2 FQNEAQ (reference sequence). There are 16 residues in the CDR3. The CDR3 sequence: CASSLAGGGGFTEQYF. CDR3 DNA sequence: TGTGCCAGCAGCTTAGCTGGGGGAGGTGGGTTTACCGAGCAGTACTTC.

V is TRBV19 and J is TRBJ1-2; TRBD1 agrees at 7 bases. This CDR3 is built from 14 residues. The V and J ends lost 5 bases and 4 bases, in that order; junction bases with no gene match: 7. Germline-derived CDR1 and CDR2 are LNHDA and SQIVND (reference sequence). CDR3 amino acids: CASSENRDSYGYTF. CDR3 sequence (DNA): TGTGCCAGTAGTGAAAACCGGGACAGCTATGGCTACACCTTC.

This chain joins TRBV28 and TRBJ2-3; 7 positions match TRBD2. V shed 3 bases and J 6 bases; nucleotides not matched to a gene: 3. Germline loops: CDR1 MDHEN, CDR2 SYDVKM. CDR3 size: 13 residues. DNA for the CDR3: TGTGCCAGCAGTTTCTGGGGGGGGGATACGCAGTATTTT. This sequence encodes CASSFWGGDTQYF.

The chain employs TRBV5-6 and TRBJ2-2; TRBD2 matches at 7 bases. The V gene end was trimmed by 9 bases and the J gene end by 5 bases; junction bases not matched to a gene: 10. The CDR3 is made up of 14 amino acids. The germline V gene encodes CDR1 SGHDT and CDR2 YYEEEE. The CDR3 protein is CATSRGGGTGELFF. The CDR3 DNA reads as TGTGCCACCTCCCGCGGGGGTGGTACCGGGGAGCTGTTTTTT.

This chain joins TRBV6-5 and TRBJ2-6; weak D call: TRBD1 (6 bases). The CDR3 runs 16 residues. Germline-derived CDR1 and CDR2 are MNHEY and SVGAGI. V lost 0 bases, J lost 0 bases, and 6 bases lay in between. CDR3 sequence: CASSYSDSSGANVLTF. CDR3 DNA sequence: TGTGCCAGCAGTTACTCGGACAGCTCTGGGGCCAACGTCCTGACTTTC.

The gene calls are TRBV9 and TRBJ2-3; 10 nucleotides agree with TRBD1. The germline V gene encodes CDR1 SGDLS and CDR2 YYNGEE. Germline trimming cut 3 bases from V and 4 bases from J; bases unmatched to any gene: 5. The CDR3 is 15 amino acids. The DNA of the CDR3 is TGTGCCAGCAGCGATCGACAGGGGGCTGCAGATACGCAGTATTTT. Translated: CASSDRQGAADTQYF.

The CDR3 nucleotides read TGCGCCAGCAGCTTGGGCAGCAACCAAGAGACCCAGTACTTC. Protein: CASSLGSNQETQYF. This chain links TRBV5-1 with TRBJ2-5, with D uncertain. The CDR3 is 14 amino acids. V shed 0 bases and J shed 0 bases, with 6 bases lying between them. The germline gives CDR1 SGHRS, CDR2 YFSETQ.

The chain is built from TRBV6-5 and TRBJ2-3; D uncertain. This CDR3 has 15 amino acids. V dropped 3 bases and J dropped 2 bases, with 12 bases sitting between them. The germline gives CDR1 MNHEY, CDR2 SVGAGI. For the CDR3, the DNA is TGTGCCAGCAGTTATCAGTTATGGACCACAGATACGCAGTATTTT. Translating it yields CASSYQLWTTDTQYF.

The V gene is TRBV15, the J gene TRBJ2-3; 8 bases map to TRBD2. CDR1 LNHNV and CDR2 YYDKDF come from the germline V gene (reference sequence). CDR3 length equals 13 residues. V dropped 9 bases and J dropped 4; count of bases not matched to a gene: 6. DNA for the CDR3: TGTGCCACTCGAGCGGGGGTGGCAGATACGCAGTATTTT. This translates into CATRAGVADTQYF.

V and J are TRBV5-1 and TRBJ2-7; 7 nucleotides align to TRBD1. Losses at the gene ends were 4 bases for V and 1 base for J; bases not matched to a gene: 14. CDR3 length: 17 amino acids. Germline V gives CDR1 SGHRS, CDR2 YFSETQ. The CDR3 DNA is TGCGCCAGCAGCGGAGGAGGACAGGTTGGGGTATCCTACGAGCAGTACTTC. This translates into CASSGGGQVGVSYEQYF.

The CDR3 DNA follows: TGTGCCAGCAGTGACGGGACAGGGGCTAACTATGGCTACACCTTC. This gives the protein CASSDGTGANYGYTF. The chain recombines TRBV2 with TRBJ1-2; 10 bases fit TRBD1. V lost 3 bases to trimming and J lost 0 bases; unmatched junction nucleotides: 1. Germline V gene sequence: CDR1 SNHLY, CDR2 FYNNEI. CDR3 length equals 15 residues.

The rearrangement links TRBV4-3 to TRBJ1-2, with D possibly being TRBD1 (5 bases). Trimming took off 4 bases at V and 8 bases at J, with 17 bases between the two ends. The CDR3 contains 14 residues. CDR1 and CDR2 (germline): LGHNA, YSLEER. The CDR3 loop is CASSRQRAGTGYTF. The CDR3, as DNA: TGCGCCAGCAGCCGACAGCGGGCAGGGACCGGCTACACCTTC.

The chain combines TRBV7-8 with TRBJ2-7; no reliable D call. The CDR3 is 15 amino acids. Germline V gene data show CDR1 as SGHVS and CDR2 as FQNEAQ. Trimming stripped 2 bases from V and 2 bases from J, with 13 bases between. Written as DNA, the CDR3 is TGTGCCAGCAGCTTAAGGCTCTCGGACCCCTACGAGCAGTACTTC. As protein: CASSLRLSDPYEQYF.

A note on this clone: An end of the junction differs from the germline gene, which may be a read error. The V call is TRBV5-8, the J call TRBJ2-3; TRBD1 is a possible D gene (5 bases). The CDR3 totals 14 residues. Germline values: CDR1 SGHTS, CDR2 YDEGEE. The CDR3 coding sequence is TGTGCCAGCACCTTGGGGCGGAGCACAGATACGCAGTATTTT. It yields the protein CASTLGRSTDTQYF.

The gene calls are TRBV7-9 and TRBJ2-3, with D unresolved. The germline V and J ends were trimmed by 2 bases and 4 bases, with 4 bases remaining between them. This CDR3 has 12 residues. Germline CDR1 and CDR2: SEHNR and FQNEAQ (reference sequence). CDR3 coding DNA: TGTGCCAGCAGCTTATCCTCAGATACGCAGTATTTT. It yields the protein CASSLSSDTQYF.

The J gene is TRBJ2-1, the V gene TRBV10-1; 12 nucleotides match TRBD2. V shed 7 bases, J shed 4 bases, and the junction held 20 bases outside the gene matches. The CDR3 is made up of 20 amino acids. CDR1 is WNHNN, CDR2 SYGVQD, per germline (reference sequence). CDR3 coding DNA: TGCGCCAGCAAGAAATCCAAAGAGGGCGGGACTAGCGGGTCTTACAATGAGCAGTTCTTC. Translating gives CASKKSKEGGTSGSYNEQFF.

This clone was counted only a few times. J is TRBJ2-5 and V is TRBV6-6; tentatively, D is TRBD2 (5 bases). The germline V gene has CDR1 MNHNY and CDR2 SVGAGI (reference sequence). CDR3 length equals 15 residues. The V end was cut by 4 bases, the J end by 7 bases, with 19 bases between. The CDR3 DNA reads TGTGCCAGCAGTTCCGGCGAAGAGGGTGCGCGGACCCAGTACTTC. Translating gives CASSSGEEGARTQYF.

This chain links TRBV11-3 with TRBJ2-3; D remains ambiguous. V was cut by 2 bases and J by 6 bases, with 12 bases left in between. CDR3 length equals 14 residues. Germline assignment: CDR1 SGHNT and CDR2 YENEEA. The DNA for the CDR3 is TGTGCCAGCAGCTTAAACTCTCGGGCGGATACGCAGTATTTT. Amino acid sequence: CASSLNSRADTQYF. The full variable domain, rest sourced from reference TRBV11-3 and TRBJ2-3, is EAGVVQSPRYKIIEKKQPVAFWCNPISGHNTLYWYLQNLGQGPELLIRYENEEAVDDSQLPKDRFSAERLKGVDSTLKIQPAELGDSAVYLCASSLNSRADTQYFGPGTRLTVL.

The rearrangement joins TRBV6-5 to TRBJ1-5; D remains unclear. The CDR3 loop spans 15 amino acids. Trimming left V 0 bases short and J 7 bases short, with 13 bases between. Per germline, CDR1 MNHEY and CDR2 SVGAGI. The CDR3 DNA reads TGTGCCAGCAGTTACTCTGTAGCGGTAGACCAGCCCCAGCATTTT. It yields the protein CASSYSVAVDQPQHF.

The chain links TRBV11-2 to TRBJ2-2, with 7 nucleotides matching TRBD1. CDR3 length equals 16 residues. Germline CDR1 and CDR2: SGHAT and FQNNGV. The V and J ends lost 5 bases and 5 bases, in that order; junction bases with no gene match: 11. The chain's CDR3 is CASSQQGGAGTGELFF. As DNA, the CDR3 is TGTGCCAGCAGCCAACAAGGGGGCGCTGGTACCGGGGAGCTGTTTTTT.